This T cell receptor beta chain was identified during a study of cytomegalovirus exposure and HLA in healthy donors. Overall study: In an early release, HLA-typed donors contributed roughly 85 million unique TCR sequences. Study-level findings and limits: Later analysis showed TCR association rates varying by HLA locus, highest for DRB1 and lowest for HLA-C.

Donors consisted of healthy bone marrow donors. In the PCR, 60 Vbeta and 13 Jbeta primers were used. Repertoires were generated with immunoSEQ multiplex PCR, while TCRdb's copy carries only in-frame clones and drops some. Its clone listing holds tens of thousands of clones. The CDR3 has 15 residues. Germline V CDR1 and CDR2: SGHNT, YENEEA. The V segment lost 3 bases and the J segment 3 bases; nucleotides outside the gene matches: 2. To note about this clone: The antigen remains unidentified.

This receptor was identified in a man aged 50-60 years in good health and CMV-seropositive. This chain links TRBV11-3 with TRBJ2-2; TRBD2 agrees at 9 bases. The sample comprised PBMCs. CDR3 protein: CASSFTSGYTGELFF. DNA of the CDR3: TGTGCCAGCAGCTTCACTAGCGGGTACACCGGGGAGCTGTTTTTT.